This T cell receptor beta chain was sequenced during a study of blood T cell repertoires in COVID-19. Study summary: PBMCs, B-cell-depleted T cells, or T cells were the source of the cDNA or gDNA that made up the material.

Here immunoSEQ multiplex PCR was the method, and the copy in TCRdb shows in-frame clones only, minus some. The sample includes approximately 93,000 clones, just over 85% of them seen just once. CDR1 is SGHNT, CDR2 YENEEA, per germline. This CDR3 region has 11 residues. V lost 8 bases and J lost 3, with 5 bases in between. The chain couples TRBV11-3 to TRBJ1-5; unclear D gene. The specimen sequenced was peripheral blood. The clonotype was recovered from a man between 50 and 59 years old with COVID-19, enrolled during active disease. CDR3 residues: CASSLNQPQHF. In nucleotides, the CDR3 is TGTGCCAGCTCTCTCAATCAGCCCCAGCATTTT.